This T cell receptor beta chain comes out of a study of regulatory T cells in long-lasting Graves disease. Per germline, CDR1 DFQATT and CDR2 SNEGSKA (reference sequence). V was shortened by 5 bases and J by 3 bases, with 10 bases between the two germline ends. This CDR3 comprises 12 residues. For TCR beta, libraries came from iRepertoire HTBI primers and Arm-PCR of CDR3 regions. TCRdb reprocessed the multiplex PCR reads with MiXCR, giving one entry per CDR3 protein. The top ten hold around 42% of the sample, which has about 660,000 distinct CDR3 sequences, about 30% seen once. Stated time point: persistent/refractory GD, antithyroid drugs over 5 years with positive TRAb. PBMC RNA served as the TCR library source. Collection of peripheral blood (about 8.1 milliliters) was done using EDTA tubes. This clonotype has a handful of counts.

The sequence was collected from a female donor with Graves disease. The V gene is TRBV20-1, the J gene TRBJ2-5; D gene ambiguous. The input for sequencing was peripheral blood mononuclear cells (PBMCs), taken when the disease was refractory, from a patient treated with antithyroid drugs. The CDR3 region has the DNA TGCAGTGCTCGAAGGTCGGAAGAGACCCAGTACTTC. Translation gives CSARRSEETQYF.